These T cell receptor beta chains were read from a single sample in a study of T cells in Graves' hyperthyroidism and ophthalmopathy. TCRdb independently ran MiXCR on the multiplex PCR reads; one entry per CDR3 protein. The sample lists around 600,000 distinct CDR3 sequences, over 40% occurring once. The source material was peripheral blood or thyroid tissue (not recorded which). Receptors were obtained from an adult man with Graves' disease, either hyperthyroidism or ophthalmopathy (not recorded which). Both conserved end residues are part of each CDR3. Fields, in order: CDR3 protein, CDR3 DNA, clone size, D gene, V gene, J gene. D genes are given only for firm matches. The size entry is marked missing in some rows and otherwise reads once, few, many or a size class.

CATSAGPQPQHF	TGTGCCACCAGTGCCGGACCCCAGCCCCAGCATTTT	.	.	TRBV24-1	TRBJ1-5
CASSGTSGTGGGTEAFF	TGTGCCAGCAGTGGCACTTCCGGGACAGGGGGAGGCACTGAAGCTTTCTTT	.	TRBD1	TRBV25-1	TRBJ1-1
CASSYSAPGLAGEETQYF	TGCGCCAGCAGCTATAGCGCACCGGGACTAGCGGGAGAAGAGACCCAGTACTTC	.	TRBD2	TRBV25-1	TRBJ2-5
CASSQEIGVTSSYEQYF	TGTGCCAGCAGCCAAGAGATAGGGGTTACCTCCTCTTACGAGCAGTACTTC	few	.	TRBV14	TRBJ2-7
CASSVPSGDYEQYF	TGTGCCAGCAGTGTCCCTAGCGGGGACTACGAGCAGTACTTC	.	TRBD2	TRBV2	TRBJ2-7
CASSPRDRGTYEQYF	TGTGCCAGCAGCCCCCGGGACAGGGGGACCTACGAGCAGTACTTC	many	TRBD1	TRBV7-8	TRBJ2-7
CASSFNGREKLFF	TGTGCCAGCAGTTTCAATGGACGCGAAAAACTGTTTTTT	few	.	TRBV12-3/TRBV12-4	TRBJ1-4
CASSLPDRGYNSPLHF	TGTGCCAGCAGCCTCCCCGACAGGGGCTATAATTCACCCCTCCACTTT	.	TRBD1	TRBV7-8	TRBJ1-6
CASSPGAANYGYTF	TGTGCCAGCAGTCCCGGGGCCGCTAACTATGGCTACACCTTC	many	.	TRBV12-3/TRBV12-4	TRBJ1-2
CASSSTGSSPLHF	TGTGCCAGCAGCTCGACAGGTAGTTCACCCCTCCACTTT	many	.	TRBV7-9	TRBJ1-6
CATGQGEEQYF	TGTGCCACCGGACAGGGTGAAGAGCAGTACTTC	.	TRBD1	TRBV12-3/TRBV12-4	TRBJ2-7
CASSLGQGGGEQYF	TGTGCCAGCAGTCTTGGACAGGGCGGGGGCGAGCAGTACTTC	few	.	TRBV7-2	TRBJ2-7
CASSLDRGTNEKLFF	TGTGCCAGCAGCTTAGACAGGGGAACTAATGAAAAACTGTTTTTT	.	TRBD1	TRBV7-8	TRBJ1-4
CASSPGSASTNEKLFF	TGCGCCAGCAGCCCCGGAAGCGCCTCAACTAATGAAAAACTGTTTTTT	.	.	TRBV5-1	TRBJ1-4
CASSPGTSGRALETQYF	TGTGCCAGCAGCCCTGGGACTAGCGGGAGGGCCTTGGAGACCCAGTACTTC	.	TRBD2	TRBV7-9	TRBJ2-5
CSAPDGDSGGNNSPLHF	TGCAGTGCTCCCGACGGGGACAGCGGGGGCAATAATTCACCCCTCCACTTT	.	TRBD1	TRBV20-1	TRBJ1-6
CASSQYSYPYEQYF	TGTGCCAGCAGCCAATACAGTTACCCCTACGAGCAGTACTTC	.	.	TRBV7-8	TRBJ2-7
CASSLEPQYF	TGTGCCAGCAGCTTGGAGCCCCAGTACTTC	.	.	TRBV7-6	TRBJ2-5
CSGTGGGGYTF	TGCAGCGGGACAGGGGGAGGTGGCTACACCTTC	many	TRBD1	TRBV29-1	TRBJ1-2
CASSLSPGQGDNEQFF	TGTGCCAGTAGTCTGTCACCGGGACAGGGGGATAATGAGCAGTTCTTC	.	TRBD1	TRBV19	TRBJ2-1
CASSFGQGFSEKLIF	TGTGCCAGCAGCTTTGGACAGGGTTTCAGTGAAAAACTGATTTTT	once	TRBD1	TRBV9	TRBJ1-4
CSVDTGDNQPQHF	TGCAGCGTTGATACCGGGGACAATCAGCCCCAGCATTTT	many	.	TRBV29-1	TRBJ1-5
CASCLGQGYQPQHF	TGTGCCAGCTGCCTGGGACAGGGCTATCAGCCCCAGCATTTT	.	TRBD1	TRBV2	TRBJ1-5
CAWETGGREKLFF	TGTGCCTGGGAGACAGGGGGCCGGGAAAAACTGTTTTTT	.	TRBD1	TRBV25-1	TRBJ1-4
CASSIGTGYEKLFF	TGTGCCAGCAGCATAGGGACAGGTTACGAAAAACTGTTTTTT	.	TRBD1	TRBV7-6	TRBJ1-4
CSLRGAEAFF	TGCAGCTTAAGGGGGGCTGAAGCTTTCTTT	.	.	TRBV20-1	TRBJ1-1
CASSAGQDGNSPLHF	TGTGCCAGCAGTGCCGGACAGGATGGAAATTCACCCCTCCACTTT	many	TRBD1	TRBV2	TRBJ1-6
CASSPARVQGTSPLHF	TGTGCCAGCAGCCCCGCTAGGGTGCAGGGAACTTCACCCCTCCACTTT	many	.	TRBV7-8	TRBJ1-6
CASSQEIETQYF	TGTGCCAGCAGCCAAGAGATCGAGACCCAGTACTTC	few	.	TRBV9	TRBJ2-5
CSVASPRTRGAFF	TGCAGCGTCGCCTCACCACGGACCCGTGGAGCTTTCTTT	many	.	TRBV29-1	TRBJ1-1
CASSVAGGAEYGYTF	TGTGCCAGCAGCGTAGCAGGGGGCGCTGAATATGGCTACACCTTC	.	TRBD1	TRBV9	TRBJ1-2
CASSVEAGGRNTIYF	TGTGCCAGCAGCGTAGAGGCGGGGGGAAGAAACACCATATATTTT	.	.	TRBV7-9	TRBJ1-3
CASSFTSGATETQYF	TGTGCCAGCAGTTTTACTAGCGGAGCCACGGAGACCCAGTACTTC	.	TRBD2	TRBV6-5	TRBJ2-5
CASSQDWRRMNTEAFF	TGTGCCAGCAGCCAAGATTGGAGGCGTATGAACACTGAAGCTTTCTTT	few	.	TRBV9	TRBJ1-1
CASSISAGLNQPQHF	TGTGCCAGTAGTATTTCCGCAGGGCTCAATCAGCCCCAGCATTTT	.	.	TRBV7-9	TRBJ1-5
CASSPGKTSGNTIYF	TGTGCCAGCAGCCCGGGGAAGACTTCTGGAAACACCATATATTTT	.	.	TRBV7-9	TRBJ1-3
CSARKGGLSTEAFF	TGCAGTGCTAGAAAGGGGGGGTTGTCCACTGAAGCTTTCTTT	.	.	TRBV20-1	TRBJ1-1
CATSVDRGHGYTGELFF	TGTGCCACCAGCGTCGACAGGGGCCATGGCTACACCGGGGAGCTGTTTTTT	.	TRBD1	TRBV15	TRBJ2-2
CASSYGTANYGYTF	TGTGCCAGCAGCTACGGGACAGCTAACTATGGCTACACCTTC	few	TRBD1	TRBV7-9	TRBJ1-2
CASSVDPGGSGNTIYF	TGTGCCAGCAGCGTAGATCCGGGGGGGTCTGGAAACACCATATATTTT	many	.	TRBV9	TRBJ1-3
CATRREQGNTEAFF	TGTGCCACCAGGCGGGAACAGGGTAACACTGAAGCTTTCTTT	.	.	TRBV24-1	TRBJ1-1
CASSFYNRKNTEAFF	TGTGCCAGCAGTTTCTACAACAGAAAGAACACTGAAGCTTTCTTT	once	.	TRBV6-1	TRBJ1-1
CAWSVEKREAFF	TGTGCCTGGAGTGTTGAGAAGCGCGAAGCTTTCTTT	.	.	TRBV7-6	TRBJ1-1
CASSVEGNNEKLFF	TGTGCCAGCAGCGTAGAAGGGAATAATGAAAAACTGTTTTTT	many	.	TRBV9	TRBJ1-4
CASRDREETQYF	TGTGCCAGCCGGGACAGGGAAGAGACCCAGTACTTC	few	TRBD1	TRBV7-9	TRBJ2-5
CASSAGTGWEEKLFF	TGTGCCAGCAGCGCGGGGACAGGGTGGGAAGAAAAACTGTTTTTT	few	TRBD1	TRBV7-3	TRBJ1-4
CASSFWDRTDYGYTF	TGTGCCAGCAGTTTTTGGGACAGAACCGACTATGGCTACACCTTC	.	TRBD1	TRBV24-1	TRBJ1-2
CSARTMTDTNYGYTF	TGCAGTGCCAGGACAATGACAGACACTAACTATGGCTACACCTTC	.	.	TRBV20-1	TRBJ1-2
CASSVISEYTEAFF	TGTGCCAGCAGCGTGATTTCCGAGTACACTGAAGCTTTCTTT	.	.	TRBV9	TRBJ1-1
CASCHQGDYEQYF	TGTGCCAGCTGCCACCAGGGGGACTACGAGCAGTACTTC	.	TRBD1	TRBV5-6	TRBJ2-7
CASQDDAAEQYF	TGCGCCAGCCAGGATGATGCAGCCGAGCAGTACTTC	.	.	TRBV5-1	TRBJ2-7
CSARDRLPNTGELFF	TGCAGTGCTAGAGATAGACTGCCGAACACCGGGGAGCTGTTTTTT	.	.	TRBV20-1	TRBJ2-2
CASRDRGTGNTIYF	TGTGCCAGCAGAGACAGGGGTACTGGAAACACCATATATTTT	many	TRBD1	TRBV2	TRBJ1-3
CASSMGQGGEAFF	TGTGCCAGTAGTATGGGACAGGGGGGTGAAGCTTTCTTT	.	TRBD1	TRBV19	TRBJ1-1
CSVEEGGGEKLFF	TGCAGCGTTGAAGAGGGTGGAGGTGAAAAACTGTTTTTT	many	.	TRBV29-1	TRBJ1-4
CAISGGQPLDEKLFF	TGTGCCATCAGTGGGGGTCAGCCCCTAGATGAAAAACTGTTTTTT	.	.	TRBV10-3	TRBJ1-4
CASSQDRNTGELFF	TGCGCCAGCAGCCAAGACAGGAACACCGGGGAGCTGTTTTTT	.	.	TRBV4-3	TRBJ2-2
CASSRVFWGSYNSPLHF	TGTGCCAGCAGCCGGGTTTTTTGGGGCTCCTATAATTCACCCCTCCACTTT	.	.	TRBV12-3/TRBV12-4	TRBJ1-6
CASSQDVYQPQHF	TGTGCCAGCAGTCAGGACGTCTATCAGCCCCAGCATTTT	many	.	TRBV12-3/TRBV12-4	TRBJ1-5